The entry below describes one TCR beta chain. This clone was seen more than once but under ten times. Which antigen it targets is not known. No base quality values were provided; no much bigger clone lies one nucleotide off. The cohort consisted of 600 or so healthy bone marrow donors. All cohort members were sampled while nominally healthy, although unrecorded immune exposures were likely present. The donor tested CMV seronegative, placing the donor among the approximately 360 seronegative members of the cohort. Every donor gave a peripheral blood sample, and the peripheral blood mononuclear cells from that sample were used for TCR beta sequencing. Genomic DNA extraction from the blood cell samples was performed with the Qiagen DNeasy Blood Extraction Kit. Including cysteine and phenylalanine, the CDR3 has 14 amino acids. This entry keeps only the CDR3 DNA: 42 bases, framed from base 1. After removal of 6 bases from V and 4 bases from J, the junction retains 9 bases not matched to a gene. CDR1 SGHNT and CDR2 YYREEE were looked up in the germline V gene (reference sequence).

Library construction relied on the immunoSEQ multiplex PCR assay. The multiplex PCR relied on a mix of 60 forward primers for TCR Vbeta segments and 13 reverse primers for TCR Jbeta segments. The CDR3 region of rearranged TCR beta genes was amplified from genomic DNA by a multiplex PCR assay. On the Illumina HiSeq System, the amplified TCR beta libraries were sequenced as 87-base-pair reads. The source study handled its data this way. A later analysis tallied roughly 78 million unique TCR beta chains across the approximately 670 repertoires, and some 12 million of those chains were shared by two or more donors. Raw reads were error-corrected and collapsed into unique sequences by a nearest-neighbor algorithm in which closely related sequences were merged to remove PCR and sequencing errors. Alignment of CDR3 sequences to IMGT reference sequences was used to assign V, D and J gene segments. For a sequence to be retained, a match of at least six nucleotides to both a V gene segment and a J gene segment was required. Rearrangements were called productive when the CDR3 lacked stop codons and stayed in frame with V and J; all others were non-productive. CDR3 was defined by IMGT convention, running from the second conserved V-encoded cysteine to the conserved J-encoded phenylalanine. Sequences without an unambiguous match to a single V gene segment were excluded from the earlier analysis of a few hundred of the donors. In an earlier analysis of a few hundred of the donors, V segments were called functional above 56.7% productive rearrangements and were called segregating when the between-donor standard deviation exceeded 5%. A statistical classification framework was developed to diagnose cytomegalovirus status using the catalog of TCR beta chain sequences. V and J gene assignment, in a later analysis, came from comparing TCR nucleotide sequences with IMGT/GENE-DB human TR gene sequences. In a later analysis, CDR3 sequences and most-parsimonious VDJ recombination scenarios were assigned using the TCRdist pipeline. In a later analysis, every TCR beta chain was defined by the combination of its CDR3 amino acid sequence and its V-gene family, and reads without a unique V-gene family were dropped. A later analysis removed 550 to 650 highly shared, low-generation-probability nucleotide sequences to deal with suspected cross-contamination and a sequencing artifact. In a later analysis, a clonal expansion index was calculated for each public chain from normalized within-repertoire ranks of inferred template counts. A later analysis computed generation probabilities with a VDJ recombination model fitted to out-of-frame rearrangements, and checked the results against IGoR. Hypergeometric tests were used in a later analysis to score TCR-TCR, TCR-HLA and TCR-CMV co-occurrence, with a repertoire-size bias correction applied to the TCR pairs. In a later analysis, false discovery rates were estimated by permuting HLA or CMV assignments 20 times. In a later analysis, co-occurring TCRs were grouped with DBSCAN, and TCRdist sequence similarity was added when clustering was performed within HLA-allele-positive subsets. Co-occurrence clustering excluded repertoires with fewer than 30,000 or more than 120,000 public chains, plus five with anomalous nucleotide sharing. TCRdb took this table from immuneACCESS and kept in-frame rearrangements with V and J called. Such tables lack part of the clones; where checked against another copy, unresolved V genes explain under half of the gap, and the rest is unexplained. The D gene and trimming were derived from the DNA, and the V and J assignments and clone size from that table. Recorded for this sample are 65,000 to 85,000 clones; roughly two thirds of them occurred a single time. In total, the top ten clones hold 2% to 2.5% of the sample.

This entry is derived from a study of cytomegalovirus exposure and HLA in healthy donors (dated by TCRdb to about 2017). Some background on the complete study: An earlier analysis of approximately 640 of the donors reported roughly 270 Gb of sequence data and approximately 110 million unique TCR beta sequences from about 179 million T cells. Roughly 300 gigabases of sequencing data and 70 million to 85 million unique TCR sequences were included in an early release covering roughly 600 HLA-typed donors. Of the 350 to 400 genotyped donors, approximately 80% fell in the genetic ancestry cluster associated with self-reported Caucasian donors. The study aimed to test whether signatures of past pathogen exposure could be identified by cataloging public T cell receptors. The study profiled the T cell repertoires of 550 to 700 subjects by immunosequencing and related them to cytomegalovirus serostatus. Besides the first cohort of roughly 660 subjects, a separate validation cohort made up of roughly 120 different subjects was used. The study combined high-throughput TCR immunosequencing, statistical association of individual TCRs with disease status, and machine learning to predict cytomegalovirus infection status. In a later analysis, previously published TCR beta repertoires from several hundred donors were re-analyzed and high-resolution HLA genotyping was added so that TCR occurrence patterns could be studied. In the later analysis, no new phenotypic data were used to find candidate immune exposures; instead, reliance was placed on TCR beta sequences and their occurrence across donors. An earlier analysis of some 600 of the donors applied high-throughput TCR beta sequencing to assess whether each TCR beta V gene segment acted as functional or pseudogenic. Donor age, sex, ethnicity and CMV serostatus were compiled together with the repertoire data. Genome-wide SNP genotypes for about 65% of the 666 donors were used in a later genetic analysis, which treated that subset as a discovery cohort. All discovery cohort repertoires had been generated on a single sequencing platform. Both class I and class II loci were covered by HLA typing, at four-digit resolution. Typing coverage varied by locus: roughly 620-630 donors for A, B, C, DRB1 and DQB1; 522 for DQA1; around 610 for DPA1; 400 to 480 for DPB1. A handful of DR-DQ haplotypes were handled as single units for association and clustering because linkage in the cohort was strong. On average, about 240,000 unique TCR beta nucleotide sequences were sequenced per donor among a few hundred genotyped donors of the cohort, with 15% to 20% of those sequences being non-productive.

Broader findings and caveats from the paper: A further reported finding was that TCR beta sequences accurately predicted the HLA-A and HLA-B alleles for most subjects in the first cohort. The authors suggested that the approach could potentially be extended to other disease states and immunological phenotypes. HLA typing was unavailable for some donors at each locus, so association tests used only the typed subset. A few of the identified cytomegalovirus-associated TCR beta chains were confirmed in vitro to be specific for cytomegalovirus antigens. A later genetic analysis reported fewer N-insertions in productive TCRs among donors in an Asian-associated ancestry cluster than the approximately 700-donor mean. Cytomegalovirus status was reported to be diagnosed by the classifier with high specificity and sensitivity in both the original and validation cohorts. A later genetic analysis associated a missense DCLRE1C variant with V-gene and J-gene trimming of TCR beta chains, and an independent cohort replicated the association. According to a later analysis, most CMV-associated TCR beta chains appeared to be HLA-restricted, and the HLA associations seemed to be driven largely by CMV exposure. In the study, approximately 160 TCR beta chains were listed as associated with cytomegalovirus. Presence/absence analyses assumed roughly uniform sequencing depth across donors, an assumption that may not hold. Assigning TCR associations to individual alleles was difficult when HLA alleles, especially DR and DQ, strongly co-occurred. Because the 87-base-pair reads could not distinguish some IMGT-functional V segments, including TRBV6-2 and TRBV6-3, those segments were excluded. A later analysis associated 17,000 or so TCR beta sequences with specific HLA alleles at a false discovery rate of 0.05. In an earlier analysis of approximately 590 of the donors, most TCR beta V segments were observed in productive rearrangements about 87% or about 30% of the time, broadly matching IMGT annotations. Only TCR beta chains were sequenced in this cohort, and the absence of alpha or paired-chain data limited detectable features. For the cohort, immune exposure information was limited to CMV serostatus. Correlated functional status among segregating V segments might be attributable to linkage disequilibrium, but an unknown experimental factor could not be ruled out. In a later analysis, HLA-associated TCR beta chains were found to be more clonally expanded and to have lower generation probabilities than equally common non-associated chains. Around 16 rarely observed V segments, including chromosome 9 orphons, were excluded from the earlier analysis of a few hundred of the donors because counts were too low. Most TCR sequences were seen in very few donors, while some public TCRs were found in many individuals. In a later analysis, several top co-occurrence clusters were reported to appear linked to parvovirus B19, influenza, CMV and Epstein-Barr virus. In a later analysis, TCR association rates were found to vary across HLA loci, with the most associated TCRs seen for DRB1 alleles and the fewest for HLA-C alleles. A cluster of highly shared sequence variants was judged likely to be a technical artifact of the sequencing pipeline.

The sample comprised PBMCs. This clonotype was obtained from a woman between 25 and 40 years old in good health and CMV-seronegative. The chain is encoded by TRBV5-4 joined to TRBJ1-2, with 7 bases in between that match TRBD1. This receptor has the CDR3 CASNFRDSLYGYTF. The DNA sequence is as follows: TGTGCCAGCAACTTCCGGGACAGTCTCTATGGCTACACCTTC.